This TCR beta chain is drawn from a study of blood T cells in healthy people across ages. Primers used in a second PCR of roughly 7 to 12 cycles were a sample-barcoded 5' primer and a J-beta primer mix. MiXCR, applied by TCRdb to the 5' RACE reads, yields one record per CDR3 protein. This sample has about 640,000 distinct CDR3 sequences, with around 43% found just once. Notes on the study in general: Diversity of TCR beta per million T cells declined in a roughly linear way with age.

Germline V gene sequence: CDR1 DFQATT, CDR2 SNEGSKA (reference sequence). CDR3 length equals 13 residues. Points on this clonotype: Its target is not known. This may be a read error, as it is one base from a much larger clone.

V and J are TRBV20-1 and TRBJ1-2, with D perhaps matching TRBD1 (6 bases). The sequenced sample was blood. The TCR originated in a man older than 75 in good health. CDR3 amino acids: CGAPDRSAYGYTF. The CDR3 DNA is TGCGGTGCACCAGACAGGTCGGCGTATGGCTACACCTTC.